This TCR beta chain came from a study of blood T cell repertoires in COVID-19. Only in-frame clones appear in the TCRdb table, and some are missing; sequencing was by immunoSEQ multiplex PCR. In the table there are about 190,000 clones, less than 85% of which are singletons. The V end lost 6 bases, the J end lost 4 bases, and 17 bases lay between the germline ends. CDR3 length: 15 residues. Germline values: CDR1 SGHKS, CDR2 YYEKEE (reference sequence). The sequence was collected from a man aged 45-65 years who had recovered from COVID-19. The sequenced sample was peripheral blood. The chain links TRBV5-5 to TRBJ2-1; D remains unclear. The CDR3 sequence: CASTLGELRYNEQFF. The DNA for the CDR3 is TGTGCCAGCACCCTTGGAGAACTCAGATACAATGAGCAGTTCTTC.